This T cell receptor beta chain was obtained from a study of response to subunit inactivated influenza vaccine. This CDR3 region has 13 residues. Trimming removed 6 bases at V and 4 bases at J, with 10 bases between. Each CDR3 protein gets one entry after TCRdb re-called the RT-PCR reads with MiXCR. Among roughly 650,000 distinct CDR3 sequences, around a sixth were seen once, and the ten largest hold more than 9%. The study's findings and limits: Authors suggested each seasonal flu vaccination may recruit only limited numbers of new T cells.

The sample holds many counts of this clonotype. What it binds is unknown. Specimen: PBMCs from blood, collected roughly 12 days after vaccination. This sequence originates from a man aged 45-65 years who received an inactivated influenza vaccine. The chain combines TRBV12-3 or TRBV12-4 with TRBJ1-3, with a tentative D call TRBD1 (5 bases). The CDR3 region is CASSQGQGNTIYF. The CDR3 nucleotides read TGTGCCAGCAGCCAAGGACAAGGAAACACCATATATTTT.